These T cell receptor beta chains were read from a single sample in a study of T cell responses to AZD1222 COVID-19 vaccine. Assay: immunoSEQ multiplex PCR; the TCRdb copy retains only in-frame clones and omits some. The sample lists tens of thousands of clones, 80% to 95% occurring once. This sample comprised peripheral blood, obtained 28 days after the second AZD1222 dose. The receptors shown here come from an adult who received the AZD1222 COVID-19 vaccine. Both conserved end residues are trimmed from each CDR3. D genes are given only for firm matches.

TRBD2,TRBJ2-3,TRBV25-1,ASSGGGTSQDTQY
TRBD2,TRBJ2-3,TRBV5-1,ASSPGTSGRTDTQY
.,TRBJ1-6,TRBV3-1/TRBV3-2,ASSQDRGGSYNSPLH
.,TRBJ1-2,TRBV6-5,ASTIRDAGHT
TRBD2,TRBJ2-2,TRBV15,ATSRDAGGVGELF
.,TRBJ2-5,TRBV7-9,ASSPRGLEQETQY
TRBD1,TRBJ1-1,TRBV4-1,ASSPGQGARAAEAF
.,TRBJ2-3,TRBV7-6,ASSLARVTVASTDTQY
.,TRBJ1-2,TRBV24-1,ATSGIEGTNYGYT
.,TRBJ2-1,TRBV4-3,ASSQVSPSINEQF
TRBD2,TRBJ2-3,TRBV27,ASSPRAGGSDTQY
TRBD1,TRBJ2-3,TRBV2,ASHRGLASDTQY
.,TRBJ2-7,TRBV5-1,ASFQGDFSSYEQY
.,TRBJ1-2,TRBV6-5,ANGGGGNYGYT
.,TRBJ2-7,TRBV7-2,ASSAQWVSYEQY
.,TRBJ2-1,TRBV5-1,ASSLDGRTLNEQF
TRBD1,TRBJ2-5,TRBV7-2,ASSPDRGQETQY
.,TRBJ1-1,TRBV15,ATSTIISRSEAF
TRBD2,TRBJ2-5,TRBV5-1,ASSEPGGQETQY
.,TRBJ2-7,TRBV9,ASSGGFLSEQY
.,TRBJ1-4,TRBV28,ASSRIIPATNEKLF
.,TRBJ1-2,TRBV24-1,ATSDPGGPNYGYT
TRBD1,TRBJ1-1,TRBV7-3,ASSRTRDSEAF
TRBD2,TRBJ2-1,TRBV11-2,ASSSQLGGGDRYNEQF
TRBD1,TRBJ2-7,TRBV5-1,ASSLDRAGGYEQY
.,TRBJ1-6,TRBV7-3,ASSLNGQGGNSPLH
.,TRBJ2-7,TRBV11-2,ASSPDPSQVY
TRBD2,TRBJ2-1,TRBV19,ASSRGAGVYNEQF
TRBD1,TRBJ1-2,TRBV19,ASSPGTGGSRGYT
.,TRBJ2-5,TRBV27,ASSFSSGLGETQY
TRBD1,TRBJ1-4,TRBV6-2/TRBV6-3,ASSTGTGSEKLF
TRBD2,TRBJ2-7,TRBV28,ASTSLPGGGYEQY
.,TRBJ1-2,TRBV7-9,ASGSHQATSVYYGYT
.,TRBJ1-1,TRBV30,AWTWDAEAF
TRBD1,TRBJ1-1,TRBV7-9,ASSLVEGGYTEAF
.,TRBJ1-6,TRBV30,AWSRWGNSPLH
.,TRBJ2-7,TRBV7-2,ASSLSAAASTYEQY
.,TRBJ1-4,TRBV4-3,ASSQFAGPEKLF
.,TRBJ1-5,TRBV14,ASTQPMGHYSNQPQH
.,TRBJ2-7,TRBV9,ASSLSDYHTNEQY
TRBD2,TRBJ2-1,TRBV30,AWSDSGNREQF
TRBD1,TRBJ1-6,TRBV5-6,ASSLRRQGFYNSPLH
.,TRBJ2-2,TRBV30,AWKGAGELF
.,TRBJ1-6,TRBV27,ASSLPHRGGSPLH
TRBD1,TRBJ1-2,TRBV12-5,ASGLRPGGDDT
TRBD2,TRBJ2-7,TRBV9,ASSVGISGSSSYEQY
.,TRBJ1-5,TRBV7-8,ASSLAAASNQPQH
.,TRBJ2-6,TRBV6-2/TRBV6-3,ASSYGLAGSSGANVLT
TRBD2,TRBJ2-7,TRBV19,ASSIRMTSRGGAYEQY
TRBD2,TRBJ2-1,TRBV11-2,ASSFIAGGPHEQF